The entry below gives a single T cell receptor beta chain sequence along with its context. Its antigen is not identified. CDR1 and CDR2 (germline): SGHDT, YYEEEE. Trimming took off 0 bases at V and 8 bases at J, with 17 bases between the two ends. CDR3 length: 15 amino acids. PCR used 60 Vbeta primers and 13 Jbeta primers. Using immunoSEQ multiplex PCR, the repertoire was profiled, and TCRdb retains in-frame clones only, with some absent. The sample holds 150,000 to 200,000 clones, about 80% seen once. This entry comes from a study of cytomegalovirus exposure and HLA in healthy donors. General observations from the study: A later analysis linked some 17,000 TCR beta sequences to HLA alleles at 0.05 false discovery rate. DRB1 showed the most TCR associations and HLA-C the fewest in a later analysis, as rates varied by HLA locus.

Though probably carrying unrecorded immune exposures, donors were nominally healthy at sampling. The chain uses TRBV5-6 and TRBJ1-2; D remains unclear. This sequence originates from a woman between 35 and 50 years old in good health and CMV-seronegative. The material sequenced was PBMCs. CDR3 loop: CASSLDGSVAGGYTF. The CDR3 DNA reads TGTGCCAGCAGCTTGGACGGCTCTGTGGCAGGCGGCTACACCTTC. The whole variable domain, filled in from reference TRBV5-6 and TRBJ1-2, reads DAGVTQSPTHLIKTRGQQVTLRCSPKSGHDTVSWYQQALGQGPQFIFQYYEEEERQRGNFPDRFSGHQFPNYSSELNVNALLLGDSALYLCASSLDGSVAGGYTFGSGTRLTVV.